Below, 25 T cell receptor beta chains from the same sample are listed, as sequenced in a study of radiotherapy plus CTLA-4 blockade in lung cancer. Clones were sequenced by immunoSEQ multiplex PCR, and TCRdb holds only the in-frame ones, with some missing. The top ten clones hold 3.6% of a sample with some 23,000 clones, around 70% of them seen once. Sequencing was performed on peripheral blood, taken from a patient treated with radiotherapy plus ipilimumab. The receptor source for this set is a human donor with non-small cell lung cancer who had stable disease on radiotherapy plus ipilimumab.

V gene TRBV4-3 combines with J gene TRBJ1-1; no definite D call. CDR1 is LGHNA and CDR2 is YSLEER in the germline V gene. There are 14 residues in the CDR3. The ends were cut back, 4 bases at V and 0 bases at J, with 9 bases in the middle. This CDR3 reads CASSLEVMNTEAFF. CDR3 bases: TGCGCCAGCAGCCTTGAGGTTATGAACACTGAAGCTTTCTTT.

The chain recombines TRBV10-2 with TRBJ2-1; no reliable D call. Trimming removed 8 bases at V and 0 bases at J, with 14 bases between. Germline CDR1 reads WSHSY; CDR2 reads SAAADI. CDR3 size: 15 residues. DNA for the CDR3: TGCGCCAGCGGGTTACTGCTGGGCTCCTACAATGAGCAGTTCTTC. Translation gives CASGLLLGSYNEQFF.

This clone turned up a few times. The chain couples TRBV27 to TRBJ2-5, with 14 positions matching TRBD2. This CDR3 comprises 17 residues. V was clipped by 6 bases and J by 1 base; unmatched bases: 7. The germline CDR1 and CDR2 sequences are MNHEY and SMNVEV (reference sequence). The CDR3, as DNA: TGTGCCAGCAGCTCGACTAGCGGGAGGGATCGCCAAGAGACCCAGTACTTC. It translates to CASSSTSGRDRQETQYF.

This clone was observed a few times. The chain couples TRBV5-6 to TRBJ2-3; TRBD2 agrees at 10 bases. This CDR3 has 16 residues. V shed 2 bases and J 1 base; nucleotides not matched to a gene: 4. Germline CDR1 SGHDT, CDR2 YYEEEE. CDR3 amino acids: CASSFRTSGRTDTQYF. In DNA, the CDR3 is TGTGCCAGCAGCTTTAGGACTAGCGGCCGCACAGATACGCAGTATTTT.

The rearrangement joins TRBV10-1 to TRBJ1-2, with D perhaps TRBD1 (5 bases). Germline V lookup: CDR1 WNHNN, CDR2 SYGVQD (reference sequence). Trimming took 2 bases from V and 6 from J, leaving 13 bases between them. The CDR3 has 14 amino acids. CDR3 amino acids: CASSENPGKNGYTF. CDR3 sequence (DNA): TGCGCCAGCAGTGAGAATCCAGGGAAGAATGGCTACACCTTC.

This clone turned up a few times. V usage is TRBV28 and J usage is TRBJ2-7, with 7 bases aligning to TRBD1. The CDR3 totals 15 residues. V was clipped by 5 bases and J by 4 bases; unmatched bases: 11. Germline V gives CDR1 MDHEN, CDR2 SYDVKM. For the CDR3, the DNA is TGTGCCAGCAGTCTGTACAGGGGTCAGCAGTACGAGCAGTACTTC. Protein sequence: CASSLYRGQQYEQYF.

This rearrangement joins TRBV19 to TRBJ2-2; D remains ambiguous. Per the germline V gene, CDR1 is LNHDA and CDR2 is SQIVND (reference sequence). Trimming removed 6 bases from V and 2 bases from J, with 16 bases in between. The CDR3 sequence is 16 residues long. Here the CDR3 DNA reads TGTGCCAGTAGCTTACTCCTCACCGCCAACACCGGGGAGCTGTTTTTT. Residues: CASSLLLTANTGELFF.

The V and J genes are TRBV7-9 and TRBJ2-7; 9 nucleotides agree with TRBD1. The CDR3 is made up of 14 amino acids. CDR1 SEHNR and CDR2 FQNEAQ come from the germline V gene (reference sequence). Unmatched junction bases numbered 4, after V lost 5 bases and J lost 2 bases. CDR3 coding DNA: TGTGCCAGCAGCCGGACAGGGGAGACCTACGAGCAGTACTTC. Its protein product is CASSRTGETYEQYF.

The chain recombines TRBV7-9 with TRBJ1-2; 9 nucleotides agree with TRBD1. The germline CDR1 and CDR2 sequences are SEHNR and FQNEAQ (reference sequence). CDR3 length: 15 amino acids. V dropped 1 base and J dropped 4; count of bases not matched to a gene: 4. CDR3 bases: TGTGCCAGCAGCTTAGAGGCGACAGGGGGCTATGGCTACACCTTC. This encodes CASSLEATGGYGYTF. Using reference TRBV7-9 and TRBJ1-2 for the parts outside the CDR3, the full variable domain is DTGVSQNPRHKITKRGQNVTFRCDPISEHNRLYWYRQTLGQGPEFLTYFQNEAQLEKSRLLSDRFSAERPKGSFSTLEIQRTEQGDSAMYLCASSLEATGGYGYTFGSGTRLTVV.

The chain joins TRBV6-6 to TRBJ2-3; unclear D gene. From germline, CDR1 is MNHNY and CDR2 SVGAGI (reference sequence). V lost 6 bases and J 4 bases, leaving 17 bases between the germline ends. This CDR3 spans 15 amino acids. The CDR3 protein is CASRSGDLGADTQYF. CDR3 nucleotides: TGTGCCAGCAGATCAGGTGACCTGGGCGCAGATACGCAGTATTTT.

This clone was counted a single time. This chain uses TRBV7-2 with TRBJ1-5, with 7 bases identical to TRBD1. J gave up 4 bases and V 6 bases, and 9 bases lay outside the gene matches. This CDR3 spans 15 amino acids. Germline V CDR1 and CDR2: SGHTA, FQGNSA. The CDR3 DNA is TGTGCCAGCAGTTCACAGGGGTCGGCTAATCAGCCCCAGCATTTT. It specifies CASSSQGSANQPQHF.

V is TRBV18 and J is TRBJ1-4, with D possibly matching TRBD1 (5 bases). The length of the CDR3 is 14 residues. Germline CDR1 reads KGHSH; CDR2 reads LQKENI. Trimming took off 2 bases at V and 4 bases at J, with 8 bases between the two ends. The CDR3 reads CASSPSQGNEKLFF. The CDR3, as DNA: TGTGCCAGCTCACCATCGCAGGGTAATGAAAAACTGTTTTTT.

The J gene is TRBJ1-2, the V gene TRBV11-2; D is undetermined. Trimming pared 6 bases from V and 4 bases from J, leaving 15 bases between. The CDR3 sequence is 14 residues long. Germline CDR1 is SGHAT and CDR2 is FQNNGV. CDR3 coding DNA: TGTGCCAGCAGAGAGGGCCCCACGAGCTATGGCTACACCTTC. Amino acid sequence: CASREGPTSYGYTF.

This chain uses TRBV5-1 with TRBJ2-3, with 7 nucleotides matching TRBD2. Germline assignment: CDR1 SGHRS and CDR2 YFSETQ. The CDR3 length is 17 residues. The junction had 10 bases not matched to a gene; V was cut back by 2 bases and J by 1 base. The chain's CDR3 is CASSFLVRTSGTDTQYF. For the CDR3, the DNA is TGCGCCAGCAGCTTCCTAGTTCGGACTAGTGGCACAGATACGCAGTATTTT. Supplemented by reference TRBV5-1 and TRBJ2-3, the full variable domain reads KAGVTQTPRYLIKTRGQQVTLSCSPISGHRSVSWYQQTPGQGLQFLFEYFSETQRNKGNFPGRFSGRQFSNSRSEMNVSTLELGDSALYLCASSFLVRTSGTDTQYFGPGTRLTVL.

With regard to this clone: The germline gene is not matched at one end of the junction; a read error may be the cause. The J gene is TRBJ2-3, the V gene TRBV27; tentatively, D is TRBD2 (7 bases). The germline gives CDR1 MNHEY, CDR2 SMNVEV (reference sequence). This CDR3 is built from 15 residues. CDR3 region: CACSLRGGAADTQYF. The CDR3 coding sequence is TGTGCCTGCAGTTTAAGGGGGGGCGCGGCAGATACGCAGTATTTT.

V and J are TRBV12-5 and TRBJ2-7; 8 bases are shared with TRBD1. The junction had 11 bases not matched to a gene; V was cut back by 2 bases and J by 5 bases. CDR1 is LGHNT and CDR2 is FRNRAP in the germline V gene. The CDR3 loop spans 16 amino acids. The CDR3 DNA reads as TGTGCTAGTGGTTTGCCCCGTGGACAGGGCGTCGACGAGCAGTACTTC. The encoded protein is CASGLPRGQGVDEQYF.

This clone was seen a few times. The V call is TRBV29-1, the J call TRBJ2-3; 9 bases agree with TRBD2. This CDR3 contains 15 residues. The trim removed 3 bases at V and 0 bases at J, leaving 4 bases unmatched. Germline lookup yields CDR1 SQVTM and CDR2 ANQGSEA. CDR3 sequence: CSVDLAGKSTDTQYF. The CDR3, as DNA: TGCAGCGTTGATCTAGCGGGGAAAAGCACAGATACGCAGTATTTT.

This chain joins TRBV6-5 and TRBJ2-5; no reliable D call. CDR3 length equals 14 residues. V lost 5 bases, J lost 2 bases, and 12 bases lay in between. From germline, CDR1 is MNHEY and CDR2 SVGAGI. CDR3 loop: CASSTRPLQETQYF. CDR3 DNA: TGTGCCAGCAGTACCCGACCGCTACAAGAGACCCAGTACTTC.

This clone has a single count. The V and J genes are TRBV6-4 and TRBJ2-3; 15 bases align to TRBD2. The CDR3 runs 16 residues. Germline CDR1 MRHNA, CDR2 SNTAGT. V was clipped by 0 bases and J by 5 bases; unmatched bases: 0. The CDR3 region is CASSDSGLAGGDTQYF. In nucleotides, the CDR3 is TGTGCCAGCAGTGACTCGGGACTAGCGGGAGGAGATACGCAGTATTTT.

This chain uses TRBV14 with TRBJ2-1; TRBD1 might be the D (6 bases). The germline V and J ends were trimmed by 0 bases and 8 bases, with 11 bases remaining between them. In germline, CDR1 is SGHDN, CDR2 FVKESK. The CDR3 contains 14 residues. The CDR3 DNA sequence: TGTGCCAGCAGCCAAGATTCAGGGGACCATGAGCAGTTCTTC. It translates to CASSQDSGDHEQFF.

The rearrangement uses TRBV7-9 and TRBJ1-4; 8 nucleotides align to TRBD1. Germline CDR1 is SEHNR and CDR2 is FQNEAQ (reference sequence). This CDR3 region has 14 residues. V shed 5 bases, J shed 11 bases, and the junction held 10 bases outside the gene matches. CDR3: CASSQGQGRWKLFF. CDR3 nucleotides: TGTGCCAGCAGCCAAGGACAGGGAAGATGGAAACTGTTTTTT.

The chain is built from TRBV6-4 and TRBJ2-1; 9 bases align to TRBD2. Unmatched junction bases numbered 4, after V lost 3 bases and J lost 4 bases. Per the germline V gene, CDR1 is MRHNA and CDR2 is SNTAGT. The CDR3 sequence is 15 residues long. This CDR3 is CASSEAAGGYNEQFF. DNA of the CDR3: TGTGCCAGCAGTGAAGCAGCGGGAGGATACAATGAGCAGTTCTTC.

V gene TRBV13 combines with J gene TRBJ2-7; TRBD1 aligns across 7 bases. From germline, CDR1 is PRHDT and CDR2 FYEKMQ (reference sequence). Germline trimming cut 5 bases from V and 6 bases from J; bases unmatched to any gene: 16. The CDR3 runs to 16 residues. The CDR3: CASSVRQYGTEGEQYF. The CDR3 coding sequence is TGTGCCAGCAGCGTTAGGCAGTACGGGACAGAAGGCGAGCAGTACTTC.

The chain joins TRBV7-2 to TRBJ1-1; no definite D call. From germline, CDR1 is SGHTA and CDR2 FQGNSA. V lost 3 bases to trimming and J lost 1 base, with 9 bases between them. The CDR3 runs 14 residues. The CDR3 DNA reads TGTGCCAGCAGCTTTAAAGCTACGAACACTGAAGCTTTCTTT. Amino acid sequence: CASSFKATNTEAFF.

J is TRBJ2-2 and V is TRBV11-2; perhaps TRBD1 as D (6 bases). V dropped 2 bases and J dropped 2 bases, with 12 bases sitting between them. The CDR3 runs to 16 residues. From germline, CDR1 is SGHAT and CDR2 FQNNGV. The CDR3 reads CASSLLQGVNTGELFF. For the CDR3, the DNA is TGTGCCAGCAGCTTATTACAGGGCGTTAACACCGGGGAGCTGTTTTTT.